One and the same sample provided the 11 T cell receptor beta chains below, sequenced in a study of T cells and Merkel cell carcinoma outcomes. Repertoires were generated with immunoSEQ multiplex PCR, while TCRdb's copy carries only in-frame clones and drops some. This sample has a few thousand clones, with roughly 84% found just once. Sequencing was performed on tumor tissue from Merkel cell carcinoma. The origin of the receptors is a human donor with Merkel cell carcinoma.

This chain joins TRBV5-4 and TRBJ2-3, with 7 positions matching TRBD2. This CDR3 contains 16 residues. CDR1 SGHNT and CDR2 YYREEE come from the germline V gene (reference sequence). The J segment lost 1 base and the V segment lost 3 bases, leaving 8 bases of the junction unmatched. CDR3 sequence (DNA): TGTGCCAGCAGCTCAATAACGGGGGGTGGCACAGATACGCAGTATTTT. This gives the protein CASSSITGGGTDTQYF.

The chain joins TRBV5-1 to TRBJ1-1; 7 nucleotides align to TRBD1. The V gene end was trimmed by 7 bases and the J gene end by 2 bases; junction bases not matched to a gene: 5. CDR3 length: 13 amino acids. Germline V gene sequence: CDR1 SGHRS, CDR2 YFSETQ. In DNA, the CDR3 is TGCGCCAGCCGCGAGGGGGCCAACACTGAAGCTTTCTTT. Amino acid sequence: CASREGANTEAFF.

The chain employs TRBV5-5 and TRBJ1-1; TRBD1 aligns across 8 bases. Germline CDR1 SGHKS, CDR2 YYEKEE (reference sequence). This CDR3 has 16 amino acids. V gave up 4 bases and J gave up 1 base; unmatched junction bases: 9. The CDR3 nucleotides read TGTGCCAGCAGCCCCGGAGCCGGACAGGGGAACACTGAAGCTTTCTTT. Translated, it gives CASSPGAGQGNTEAFF. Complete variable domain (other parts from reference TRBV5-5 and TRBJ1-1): DAGVTQSPTHLIKTRGQQVTLRCSPISGHKSVSWYQQVLGQGPQFIFQYYEKEERGRGNFPDRFSARQFPNYSSELNVNALLLGDSALYLCASSPGAGQGNTEAFFGQGTRLTVV.

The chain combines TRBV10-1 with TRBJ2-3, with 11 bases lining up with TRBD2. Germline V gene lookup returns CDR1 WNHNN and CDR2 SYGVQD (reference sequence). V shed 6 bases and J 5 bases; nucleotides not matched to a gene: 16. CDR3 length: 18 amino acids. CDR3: CASSLTSGSGTSQDTQYF. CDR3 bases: TGCGCCAGCAGCTTAACTAGCGGGAGTGGGACAAGCCAAGATACGCAGTATTTT.

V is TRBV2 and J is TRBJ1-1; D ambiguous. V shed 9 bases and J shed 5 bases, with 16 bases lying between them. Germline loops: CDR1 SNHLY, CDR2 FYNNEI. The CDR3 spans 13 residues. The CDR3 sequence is CASGEGPRTEAFF. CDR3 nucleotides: TGTGCCAGTGGGGAGGGCCCGAGGACTGAAGCTTTCTTT.

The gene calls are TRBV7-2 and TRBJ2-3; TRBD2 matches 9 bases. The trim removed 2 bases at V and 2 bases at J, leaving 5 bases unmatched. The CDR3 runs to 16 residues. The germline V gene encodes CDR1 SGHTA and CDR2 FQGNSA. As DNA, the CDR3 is TGTGCCAGCAGCTTAAGGCTAGCGGGACTCACAGATACGCAGTATTTT. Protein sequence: CASSLRLAGLTDTQYF.

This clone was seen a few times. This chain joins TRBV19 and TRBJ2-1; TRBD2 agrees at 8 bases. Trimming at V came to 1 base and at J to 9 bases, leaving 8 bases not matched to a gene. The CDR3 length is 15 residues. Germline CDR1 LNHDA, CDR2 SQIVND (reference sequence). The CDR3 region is CASSIVSGKNGEQFF. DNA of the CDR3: TGTGCCAGTAGTATAGTTAGCGGGAAGAACGGTGAGCAGTTCTTC.

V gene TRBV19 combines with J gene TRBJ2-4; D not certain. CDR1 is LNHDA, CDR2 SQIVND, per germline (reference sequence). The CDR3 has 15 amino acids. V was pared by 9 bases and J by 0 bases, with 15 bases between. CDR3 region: CASRSLDVAKNIQYF. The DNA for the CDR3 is TGTGCCAGCAGGTCATTAGATGTAGCCAAAAACATTCAGTACTTC.

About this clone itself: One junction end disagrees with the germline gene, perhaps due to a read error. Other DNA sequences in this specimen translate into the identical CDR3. DNA of the CDR3: TGTGCTAGTGGTTTGGTACGATCCGGGTGGACAGGGGATGGCTATACCTTC. Translation gives CASGLVRSGWTGDGYTF. The chain couples TRBV12-5 to TRBJ1-2; 9 bases fit TRBD1. Germline V gene sequence: CDR1 LGHNT, CDR2 FRNRAP. The CDR3 spans 17 residues.

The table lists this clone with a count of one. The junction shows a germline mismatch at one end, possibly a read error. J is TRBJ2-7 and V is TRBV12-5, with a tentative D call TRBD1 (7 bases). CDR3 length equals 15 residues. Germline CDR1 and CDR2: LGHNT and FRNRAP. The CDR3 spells CVSGPTDREVYEQYF. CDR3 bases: TGTGTTAGTGGCCCAACCGACAGGGAGGTCTACGAGCAGTACTTC.

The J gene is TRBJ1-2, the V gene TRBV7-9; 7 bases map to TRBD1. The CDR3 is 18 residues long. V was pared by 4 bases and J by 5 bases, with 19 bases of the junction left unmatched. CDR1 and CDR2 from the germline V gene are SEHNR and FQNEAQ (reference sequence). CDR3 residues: CASSSDREPIPPAYGYTF. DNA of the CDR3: TGTGCCAGCAGCTCCGACAGGGAGCCAATTCCCCCTGCTTATGGCTACACCTTC.